This T cell receptor (beta chain) was recorded in a study of blood T cell repertoires in COVID-19. At the level of the study: PBMCs, B-cell-depleted T cells, or T cells provided the cDNA or gDNA that made up the material.

In the original workflow: Estimation of nucleated cell counts was performed using reference gene primer amplification. Using immunoSEQ multiplex PCR, the repertoire was profiled, and TCRdb retains in-frame clones only, with some absent. The V and J calls and clone size come from that table; D and trimming were worked out from the DNA. The table includes fewer than 450,000 clones, more than 75% detected once. Participant ages covered roughly 18 to 89 years across approximately 25 US areas. Recovered participants had two consecutive negative NP/OP PCR tests, healthcare professional clearance, or symptom resolution. Germline V gene lookup returns CDR1 MGHRA and CDR2 YSYEKL. The CDR3 loop spans 16 amino acids. V shed 0 bases and J 6 bases; nucleotides not matched to a gene: 10.

The TCR comes from a woman aged 18-35 years who had recovered from COVID-19. The rearrangement links TRBV4-1 to TRBJ2-7; 8 bases fit TRBD2. Sequencing was carried out using PBMCs or T cells enriched from blood (not recorded which). The CDR3 region has the DNA TGCGCCAGCAGCCAAGATGCTGGACCCGGGAGGGGCGAGCAGTACTTC. Translating gives CASSQDAGPGRGEQYF.